This TCR beta chain is from a study of molecular identifiers for immune sequencing clone quantification. Previously described methods and listed TCR primers were used for bulk TCR libraries. TCRdb ran MiXCR on the PCR reads and lists one entry per CDR3 protein. The profile shows 80,000 to 95,000 distinct CDR3 sequences, around 17% of them singletons. Trimming removed 2 bases from V and 2 bases from J; junction bases left unmatched: 9. The CDR3 has 17 residues. This clonotype was counted many times. The receptor was isolated from a human donor in good health. Some libraries in this study had Jurkat cell RNA spiked in. Material: naive CD8+ T cells from blood, with Jurkat cell RNA spiked in. Subset described: FACS-sorted CD8+CD4-CCR7+CD45RA+ naive T cells. V gene TRBV12-3 or TRBV12-4 combines with J gene TRBJ2-7; 10 positions agree with TRBD2. The CDR3 reads CASSLSSGRTRPYEQYF. As DNA, the CDR3 is TGTGCCAGCAGTTTAAGTAGCGGGAGGACCCGCCCCTACGAGCAGTACTTC.